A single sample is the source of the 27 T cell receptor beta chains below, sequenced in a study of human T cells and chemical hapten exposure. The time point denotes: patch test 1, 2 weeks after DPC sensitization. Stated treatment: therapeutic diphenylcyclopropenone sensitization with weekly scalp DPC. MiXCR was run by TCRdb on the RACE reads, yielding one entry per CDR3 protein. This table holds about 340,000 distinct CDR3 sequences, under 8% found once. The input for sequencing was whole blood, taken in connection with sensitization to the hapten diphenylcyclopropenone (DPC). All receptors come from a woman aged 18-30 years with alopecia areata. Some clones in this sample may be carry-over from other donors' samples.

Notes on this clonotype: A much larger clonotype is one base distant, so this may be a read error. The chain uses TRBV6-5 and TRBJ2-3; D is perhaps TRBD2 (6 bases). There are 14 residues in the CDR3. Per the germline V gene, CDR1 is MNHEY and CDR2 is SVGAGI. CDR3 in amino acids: CASSYSPSADRQYF. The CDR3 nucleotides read TGTGCCAGCAGTTACTCTCCTAGCGCTGATAGGCAGTATTTT.

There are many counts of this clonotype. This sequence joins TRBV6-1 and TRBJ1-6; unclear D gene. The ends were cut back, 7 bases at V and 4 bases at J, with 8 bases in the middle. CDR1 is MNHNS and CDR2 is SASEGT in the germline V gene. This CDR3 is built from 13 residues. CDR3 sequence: CASNWEYNSPLHF. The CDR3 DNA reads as TGTGCCAGCAACTGGGAGTATAATTCACCCCTCCACTTT.

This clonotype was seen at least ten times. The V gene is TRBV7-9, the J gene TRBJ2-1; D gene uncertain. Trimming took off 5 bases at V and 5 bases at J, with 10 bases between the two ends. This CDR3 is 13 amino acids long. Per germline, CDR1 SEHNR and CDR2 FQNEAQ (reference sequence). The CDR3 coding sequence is TGTGCCAGCAGCAGGGCTGGCCACAATGAGCAGTTCTTC. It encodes CASSRAGHNEQFF.

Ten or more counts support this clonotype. The CDR3 reads CASKADSAGETQYF. The CDR3 DNA reads TGTGCCAGCAAAGCGGACAGCGCGGGCGAGACCCAGTACTTC. V gene TRBV7-3 combines with J gene TRBJ2-5; a possible D gene is TRBD1 (6 bases). Germline lookup yields CDR1 SGHTA and CDR2 FQGTGA. This CDR3 comprises 14 residues. With 7 bases removed from V and 5 bases from J, the gap between germline ends came to 17 bases.

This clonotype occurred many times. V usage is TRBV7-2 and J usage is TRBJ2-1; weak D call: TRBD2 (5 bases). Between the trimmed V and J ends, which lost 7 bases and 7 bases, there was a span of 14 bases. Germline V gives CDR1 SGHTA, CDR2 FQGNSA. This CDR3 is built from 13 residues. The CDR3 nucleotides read TGTGCCAGCACTGACTACCTAAGGAATGAGCAGTTCTTC. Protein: CASTDYLRNEQFF.

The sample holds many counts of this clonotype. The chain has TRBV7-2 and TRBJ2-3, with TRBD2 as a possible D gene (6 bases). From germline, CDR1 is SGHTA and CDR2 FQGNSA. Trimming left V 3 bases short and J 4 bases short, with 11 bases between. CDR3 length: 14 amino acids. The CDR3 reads CASSFRGTADTQYF. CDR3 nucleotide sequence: TGTGCCAGCAGCTTTCGGGGGACTGCAGATACGCAGTATTTT.

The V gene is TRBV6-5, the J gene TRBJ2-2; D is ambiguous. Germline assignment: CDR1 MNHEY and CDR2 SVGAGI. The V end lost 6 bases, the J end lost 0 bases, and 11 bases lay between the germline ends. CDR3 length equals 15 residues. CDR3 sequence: CASRVGSTNTGELFF. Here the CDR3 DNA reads TGTGCCAGCAGAGTAGGCAGCACGAACACCGGGGAGCTGTTTTTT.

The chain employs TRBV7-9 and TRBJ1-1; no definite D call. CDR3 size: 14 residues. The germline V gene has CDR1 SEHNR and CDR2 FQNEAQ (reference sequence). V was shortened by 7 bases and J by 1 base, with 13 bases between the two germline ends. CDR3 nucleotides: TGTGCCAGCATCCTTTTGAGTGAGAACACTGAAGCTTTCTTT. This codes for CASILLSENTEAFF.

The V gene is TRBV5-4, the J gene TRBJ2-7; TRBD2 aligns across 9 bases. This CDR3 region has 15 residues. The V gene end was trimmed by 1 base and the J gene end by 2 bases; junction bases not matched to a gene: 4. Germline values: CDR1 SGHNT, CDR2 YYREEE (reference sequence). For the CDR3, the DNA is TGTGCCAGCAGCTTGAGGCTAGCGGGGACCTACGAGCAGTACTTC. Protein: CASSLRLAGTYEQYF.

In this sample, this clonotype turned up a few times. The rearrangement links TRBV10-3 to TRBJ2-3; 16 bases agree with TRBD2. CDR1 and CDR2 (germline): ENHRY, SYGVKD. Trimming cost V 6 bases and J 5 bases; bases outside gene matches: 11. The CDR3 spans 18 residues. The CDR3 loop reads CAIRTGTSGGAGKDTQYF. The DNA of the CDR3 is TGTGCCATCAGGACCGGGACTAGCGGGGGGGCAGGGAAAGATACGCAGTATTTT.

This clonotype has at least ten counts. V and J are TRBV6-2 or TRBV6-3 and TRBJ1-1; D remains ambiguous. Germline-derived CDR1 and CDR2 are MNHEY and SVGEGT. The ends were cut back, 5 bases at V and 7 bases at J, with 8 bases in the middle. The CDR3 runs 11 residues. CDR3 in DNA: TGTGCCAGCAGTCGTAACGATGAAGCTTTCTTT. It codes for CASSRNDEAFF.

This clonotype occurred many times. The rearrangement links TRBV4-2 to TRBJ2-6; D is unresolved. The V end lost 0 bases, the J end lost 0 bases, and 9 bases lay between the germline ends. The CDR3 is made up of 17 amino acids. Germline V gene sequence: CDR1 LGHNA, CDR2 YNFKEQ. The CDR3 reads CASSQDWANSGANVLTF. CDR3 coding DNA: TGTGCCAGCAGCCAAGATTGGGCCAACTCTGGGGCCAACGTCCTGACTTTC.

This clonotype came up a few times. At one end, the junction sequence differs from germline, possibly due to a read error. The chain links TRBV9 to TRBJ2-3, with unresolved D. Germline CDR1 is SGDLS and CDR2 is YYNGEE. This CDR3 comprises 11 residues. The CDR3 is CAGSKADTQYF. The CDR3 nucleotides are TGTGCCGGCAGTAAAGCAGATACGCAGTATTTT.

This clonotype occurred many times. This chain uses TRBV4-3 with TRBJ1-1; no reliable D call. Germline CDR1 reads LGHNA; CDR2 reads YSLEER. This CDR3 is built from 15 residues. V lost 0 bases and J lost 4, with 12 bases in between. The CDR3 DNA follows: TGCGCCAGCAGCCAAGATCGCATGGGCGGCACTGAAGCTTTCTTT. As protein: CASSQDRMGGTEAFF.

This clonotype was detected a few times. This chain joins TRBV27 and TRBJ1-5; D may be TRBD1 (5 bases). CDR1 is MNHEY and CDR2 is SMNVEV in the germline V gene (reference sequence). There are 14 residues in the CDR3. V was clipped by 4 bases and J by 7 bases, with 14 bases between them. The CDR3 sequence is CASSSQGDQQPQHF. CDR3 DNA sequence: TGTGCCAGCAGTTCTCAGGGAGACCAACAGCCCCAGCATTTT.

CDR3 in amino acids: CASSFVRGMTYEQYF. DNA for the CDR3: TGTGCCAGCAGTTTTGTTAGAGGCATGACCTACGAGCAGTACTTC. The rearrangement joins TRBV27 to TRBJ2-7; D is uncertain. The germline gives CDR1 MNHEY, CDR2 SMNVEV (reference sequence). The CDR3 runs to 15 residues. Trimming shortened V by 3 bases and J by 2 bases, and 14 bases separated the two germline ends.

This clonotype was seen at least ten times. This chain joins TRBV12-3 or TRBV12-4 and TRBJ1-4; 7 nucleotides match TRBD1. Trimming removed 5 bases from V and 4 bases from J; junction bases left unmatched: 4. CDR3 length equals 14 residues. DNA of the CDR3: TGTGCCAGCAGTCCGGGACAGCTTAATGAAAAACTGTTTTTT. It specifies CASSPGQLNEKLFF.

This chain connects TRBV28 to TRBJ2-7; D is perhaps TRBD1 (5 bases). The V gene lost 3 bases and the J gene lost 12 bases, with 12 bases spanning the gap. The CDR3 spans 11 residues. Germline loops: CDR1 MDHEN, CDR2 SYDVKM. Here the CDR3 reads CASSFSTVRYF. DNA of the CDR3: TGTGCCAGCAGTTTCTCGACAGTAAGGTACTTC.

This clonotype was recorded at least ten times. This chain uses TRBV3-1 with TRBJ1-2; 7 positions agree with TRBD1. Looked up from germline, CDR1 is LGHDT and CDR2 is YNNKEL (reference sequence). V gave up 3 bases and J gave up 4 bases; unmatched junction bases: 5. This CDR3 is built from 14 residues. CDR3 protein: CASSQGQTTYGYTF. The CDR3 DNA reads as TGTGCCAGCAGCCAGGGACAGACGACCTATGGCTACACCTTC.

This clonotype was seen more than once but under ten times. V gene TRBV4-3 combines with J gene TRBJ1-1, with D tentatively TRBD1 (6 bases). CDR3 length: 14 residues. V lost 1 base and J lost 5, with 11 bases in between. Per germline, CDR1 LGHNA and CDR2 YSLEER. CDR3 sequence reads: CASSQVTGFTEAFF. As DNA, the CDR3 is TGCGCCAGCAGCCAAGTAACAGGGTTTACTGAAGCTTTCTTT.

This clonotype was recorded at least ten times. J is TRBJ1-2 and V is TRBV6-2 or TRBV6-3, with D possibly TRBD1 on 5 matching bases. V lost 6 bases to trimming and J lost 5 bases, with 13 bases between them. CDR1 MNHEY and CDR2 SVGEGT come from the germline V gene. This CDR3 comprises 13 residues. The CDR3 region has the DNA TGTGCCAGCAGCACAACAGGATTTTATGGCTACACCTTC. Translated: CASSTTGFYGYTF.

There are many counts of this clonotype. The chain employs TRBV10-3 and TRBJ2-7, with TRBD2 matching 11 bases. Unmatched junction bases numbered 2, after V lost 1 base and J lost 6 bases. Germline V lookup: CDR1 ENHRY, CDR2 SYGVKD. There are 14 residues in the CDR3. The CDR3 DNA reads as TGTGCCATCAGTGAGTGGCTAGCGGGGGGCGAGCAGTACTTC. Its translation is CAISEWLAGGEQYF.

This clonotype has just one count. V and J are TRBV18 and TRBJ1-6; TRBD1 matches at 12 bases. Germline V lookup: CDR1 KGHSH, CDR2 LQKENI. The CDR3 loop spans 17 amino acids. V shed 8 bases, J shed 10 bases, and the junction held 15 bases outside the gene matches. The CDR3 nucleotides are TGTGCCAGCCCATCGACCGGGACAGGGGGCATCGCCTCACCCCTCCACTTT. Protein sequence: CASPSTGTGGIASPLHF.

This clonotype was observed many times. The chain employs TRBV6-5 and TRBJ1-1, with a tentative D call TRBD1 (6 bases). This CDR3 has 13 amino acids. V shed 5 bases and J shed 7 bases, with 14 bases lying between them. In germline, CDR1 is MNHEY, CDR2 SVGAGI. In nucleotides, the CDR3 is TGTGCCAGCAGTCCGATGGGGGCCGGTGAAGCTTTCTTT. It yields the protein CASSPMGAGEAFF.

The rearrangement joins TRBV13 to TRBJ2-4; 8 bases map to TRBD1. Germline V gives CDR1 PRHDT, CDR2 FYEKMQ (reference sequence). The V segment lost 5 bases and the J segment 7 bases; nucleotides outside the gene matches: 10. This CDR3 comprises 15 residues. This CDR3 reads CASSHLDRDNNIQYF. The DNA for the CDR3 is TGTGCCAGCAGCCACCTGGACAGGGACAATAACATTCAGTACTTC.

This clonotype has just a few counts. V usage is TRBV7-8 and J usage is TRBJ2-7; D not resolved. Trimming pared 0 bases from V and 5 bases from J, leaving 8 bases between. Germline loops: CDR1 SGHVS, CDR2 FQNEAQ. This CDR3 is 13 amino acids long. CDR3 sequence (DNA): TGTGCCAGCAGCTTAGCGCCCCGGAACGAGCAGTACTTC. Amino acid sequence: CASSLAPRNEQYF. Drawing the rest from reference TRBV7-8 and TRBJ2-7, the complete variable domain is GAGVSQSPRYKVAKRGQDVALRCDPISGHVSLFWYQQALGQGPEFLTYFQNEAQLDKSGLPSDRFFAERPEGSVSTLKIQRTQQEDSAVYLCASSLAPRNEQYFGPGTRLTVT.

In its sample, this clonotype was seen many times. CDR3 nucleotides: TGCGCCAGCGGACAGGATAACTATGGCTACACCTTC. Amino acid sequence: CASGQDNYGYTF. This chain connects TRBV5-1 to TRBJ1-2; 7 bases fit TRBD1. With 7 bases clipped from V and 1 base from J, the junction kept 1 base outside the gene matches. Germline assignment: CDR1 SGHRS and CDR2 YFSETQ. CDR3 length: 12 amino acids.